Below are 28 T cell receptor beta chains sequenced from a single sample in a study of memory B cells and T cells in multiple sclerosis. The antigens of these receptors remain unknown. Data came from immunoSEQ multiplex PCR; TCRdb stores just in-frame clones and leaves some out. The table has 30,000 or so clones, 86% seen once. Separate sequencing covered autoproliferating (CFSE-dim) and non-proliferating (CFSE-high) T cells from stimulus-free culture. Pooled replicate wells came from around 5x10^7 CFSE-labeled PBMCs cultured 6 to 8 days without stimulus. Specimen: PBMCs from blood kept in culture. These receptor sequences come from a human donor with multiple sclerosis.

The V call is TRBV7-2, the J call TRBJ2-7, with 10 bases aligning to TRBD2. Per the germline V gene, CDR1 is SGHTA and CDR2 is FQGNSA. Germline trimming cut 0 bases from V and 4 bases from J; bases unmatched to any gene: 6. This CDR3 is built from 16 residues. CDR3 protein: CASSLASGGSPYEQYF. The DNA of the CDR3 is TGTGCCAGCAGCTTAGCTAGCGGGGGGTCACCTTACGAGCAGTACTTC.

The chain recombines TRBV14 with TRBJ2-1, with 8 bases aligning to TRBD1. There are 18 residues in the CDR3. Germline-derived CDR1 and CDR2 are SGHDN and FVKESK. V shed 1 base and J 1 base; nucleotides not matched to a gene: 9. This CDR3 is CASSQVGQVLLSYNEQFF. The CDR3 DNA is TGTGCCAGCAGCCAAGTGGGACAGGTACTTCTTTCCTACAATGAGCAGTTCTTC.

The CDR3 DNA reads as TGTGCCAGCAGCTTGGCCCAATCACGAAAAGATACGCAGTATTTT. It encodes CASSLAQSRKDTQYF. The rearrangement links TRBV5-4 to TRBJ2-3, with D uncertain. Germline V CDR1 and CDR2: SGHNT, YYREEE (reference sequence). V lost 0 bases and J 5 bases, leaving 13 bases between the germline ends. The CDR3 contains 15 residues.

The chain recombines TRBV12-5 with TRBJ2-7; possible D gene TRBD1, 5 bases. V was pared by 8 bases and J by 3 bases, with 20 bases between. This CDR3 is 15 amino acids long. Germline V gives CDR1 LGHNT, CDR2 FRNRAP. CDR3 nucleotides: TGTGCTAGTAACATTTCCGACAGAAATAGCTACGAGCAGTACTTC. This translates into CASNISDRNSYEQYF.

The V and J genes are TRBV5-1 and TRBJ1-6; 7 bases align to TRBD1. Germline V gene sequence: CDR1 SGHRS, CDR2 YFSETQ. This CDR3 comprises 16 residues. J was trimmed by 9 bases and V by 0 bases; bases with no gene match: 9. CDR3 nucleotides: TGCGCCAGCAGCTTGGAGGTCAGGGGGAGAGGTTCACCCCTCCACTTT. It encodes CASSLEVRGRGSPLHF.

The chain joins TRBV4-1 to TRBJ1-1; possible D gene TRBD1, 6 bases. Trimming stripped 4 bases from V and 5 bases from J, with 14 bases between. The CDR3 loop spans 14 amino acids. Germline CDR1 MGHRA, CDR2 YSYEKL. This chain's CDR3 is CASSLVTGMTEAFF. DNA of the CDR3: TGCGCCAGCAGCCTTGTCACAGGGATGACTGAAGCTTTCTTT.

This rearrangement joins TRBV28 to TRBJ2-7; 9 positions agree with TRBD1. The V segment lost 3 bases and the J segment 9 bases; nucleotides outside the gene matches: 9. Germline CDR1 reads MDHEN; CDR2 reads SYDVKM. The CDR3 has 14 residues. This CDR3 is CASSLRDRVTRQYF. CDR3 DNA: TGTGCCAGCAGTTTGCGGGACAGGGTGACTCGGCAGTACTTC.

V usage is TRBV6-1 and J usage is TRBJ2-2, with D possibly TRBD2 on 6 matching bases. The CDR3 loop spans 14 amino acids. V shed 5 bases and J shed 5 bases, with 12 bases lying between them. In germline, CDR1 is MNHNS, CDR2 SASEGT. The CDR3 sequence is CASSRRGETGELFF. The CDR3, as DNA: TGTGCCAGCAGTAGGCGGGGTGAAACCGGGGAGCTGTTTTTT.

V usage is TRBV6-1 and J usage is TRBJ2-3, with TRBD2 identical over 9 bases. This CDR3 is 16 amino acids long. The germline V gene encodes CDR1 MNHNS and CDR2 SASEGT. Trimming at V came to 2 bases and at J to 6 bases, leaving 9 bases not matched to a gene. This CDR3 reads CASSEWSSGVGDTQYF. The CDR3 DNA follows: TGTGCCAGCAGTGAATGGTCTAGCGGGGTGGGGGATACGCAGTATTTT.

CDR3 coding DNA: TGTGCCAGCAGTCCTCAGGGTCATAGCAATCAGCCCCAGCATTTT. It specifies CASSPQGHSNQPQHF. This chain joins TRBV28 and TRBJ1-5; a weak D match, TRBD1 (5 bases). V was clipped by 5 bases and J by 0 bases, with 11 bases between them. The germline V gene encodes CDR1 MDHEN and CDR2 SYDVKM. CDR3 length: 15 residues.

The V call is TRBV28, the J call TRBJ1-4; TRBD1 aligns across 9 bases. Germline CDR1 and CDR2: MDHEN and SYDVKM. The CDR3 is 14 amino acids. V trimming: 6 bases; J trimming: 4 bases; junction bases outside the gene matches: 3. The CDR3 reads CASRAGQGNEKLFF. CDR3 in DNA: TGTGCCAGCAGGGCGGGACAGGGTAATGAAAAACTGTTTTTT.

The chain couples TRBV7-8 to TRBJ2-2; TRBD1 is a possible D gene (6 bases). V was cut by 6 bases and J by 6 bases, with 11 bases left in between. CDR1 is SGHVS and CDR2 is FQNEAQ in the germline V gene. CDR3 length: 13 residues. The CDR3 is CASRPTGAGELFF. DNA for the CDR3: TGTGCCAGCAGACCGACAGGAGCCGGGGAGCTGTTTTTT.

The V and J genes are TRBV25-1 and TRBJ1-2; D call uncertain. Between the trimmed V and J ends, which lost 6 bases and 2 bases, there was a span of 10 bases. The CDR3 covers 13 residues. Germline V CDR1 and CDR2: MGHDK, SYGVNS. The CDR3 reads CASSLGFNYGYTF. The DNA for the CDR3 is TGTGCCAGCAGCCTCGGGTTCAACTATGGCTACACCTTC.

This chain uses TRBV10-3 with TRBJ2-7; TRBD2 matches 7 bases. V trimming: 6 bases; J trimming: 1 base; junction bases outside the gene matches: 9. The CDR3 is 15 amino acids. Germline CDR1 is ENHRY and CDR2 is SYGVKD. The CDR3 nucleotides read TGTGCCATCAGATCTCTTTGGGAGGGATCCTACGAGCAGTACTTC. Translated, it gives CAIRSLWEGSYEQYF.

The chain recombines TRBV6-1 with TRBJ1-4, with a tentative D call TRBD1 (6 bases). The germline V gene has CDR1 MNHNS and CDR2 SASEGT. Trimming stripped 11 bases from V and 7 bases from J, with 14 bases between. There are 12 residues in the CDR3. The CDR3 here is CAGGAFGEKLFF. For the CDR3, the DNA is TGTGCCGGGGGGGCCTTCGGTGAAAAACTGTTTTTT.

This rearrangement joins TRBV6-1 to TRBJ2-2; 9 bases line up with TRBD1. V trimming: 8 bases; J trimming: 6 bases; junction bases outside the gene matches: 7. This CDR3 is built from 14 residues. Germline V lookup: CDR1 MNHNS, CDR2 SASEGT. The CDR3 sequence is CASGPTGGAGELFF. The CDR3 bases are TGTGCCAGCGGTCCGACAGGGGGGGCCGGGGAGCTGTTTTTT.

The gene calls are TRBV29-1 and TRBJ1-4, with D possibly TRBD1 on 6 matching bases. V gave up 7 bases and J gave up 7 bases, with 13 bases separating them. Germline assignment: CDR1 SQVTM and CDR2 ANQGSEA. The length of the CDR3 is 12 residues. For the CDR3, the DNA is TGCAGCGACTCGACAGGAATTGAAAAACTGTTTTTT. Its translation is CSDSTGIEKLFF.

The chain is built from TRBV19 and TRBJ2-2; the match to TRBD1 covers 8 bases. Germline loops: CDR1 LNHDA, CDR2 SQIVND (reference sequence). This CDR3 contains 14 residues. The ends lost 7 bases at V and 1 base at J; junction bases unmatched: 2. CDR3 sequence reads: CASIDRGNTGELFF. The CDR3 coding sequence is TGTGCCAGTATCGACAGGGGGAACACCGGGGAGCTGTTTTTT.

This rearrangement joins TRBV9 to TRBJ2-3; no definite D call. CDR1 is SGDLS, CDR2 YYNGEE, per germline. The CDR3 extends over 14 amino acids. V was cut by 0 bases and J by 4 bases, with 9 bases left in between. The CDR3 reads CASSVEGRPDTQYF. For the CDR3, the DNA is TGTGCCAGCAGCGTAGAGGGAAGGCCAGATACGCAGTATTTT.

This chain uses TRBV10-1 with TRBJ2-7; 7 bases are a match to TRBD2. Germline lookup yields CDR1 WNHNN and CDR2 SYGVQD (reference sequence). The V and J ends lost 6 bases and 0 bases, in that order; junction bases with no gene match: 2. This CDR3 spans 13 amino acids. The CDR3 coding sequence is TGCGCCAGCAGCTCGGGGGGCTCCTACGAGCAGTACTTC. Amino acids: CASSSGGSYEQYF.

The gene calls are TRBV28 and TRBJ2-1; 13 positions match TRBD2. From germline, CDR1 is MDHEN and CDR2 SYDVKM. V lost 6 bases, J lost 9 bases, and 11 bases stayed unmatched. The CDR3 length is 16 residues. The CDR3 DNA follows: TGTGCCAGCAGCTCCCCCGGGACTAGCGGGACAAGTGAGCAGTTCTTC. Translation gives CASSSPGTSGTSEQFF. The complete variable domain, with remaining parts taken from reference TRBV28 and TRBJ2-1, reads DVKVTQSSRYLVKRTGEKVFLECVQDMDHENMFWYRQDPGLGLRLIYFSYDVKMKEKGDIPEGYSVSREKKERFSLILESASTNQTSMYLCASSSPGTSGTSEQFFGPGTRLTVL.

The chain joins TRBV4-2 to TRBJ2-7; D gene unclear. The CDR3 totals 14 residues. Trimming pared 0 bases from V and 2 bases from J, leaving 8 bases between. Germline V CDR1 and CDR2: LGHNA, YNFKEQ. DNA for the CDR3: TGTGCCAGCAGCCAAGATCCTCGGCCCTACGAGCAGTACTTC. Its protein product is CASSQDPRPYEQYF.

The chain carries TRBV25-1 and TRBJ2-1; possibly TRBD1 for D (6 bases). V gave up 1 base and J gave up 7 bases, with 11 bases separating them. The germline V gene encodes CDR1 MGHDK and CDR2 SYGVNS. The CDR3 loop spans 14 amino acids. The CDR3 sequence is CASSESLRGNEQFF. CDR3 in DNA: TGTGCCAGCAGTGAATCATTGAGGGGGAATGAGCAGTTCTTC.

This clone occurred a few times. V and J are TRBV19 and TRBJ2-7; TRBD2 matches 10 bases. The CDR3 runs to 14 residues. Germline V gene data show CDR1 as LNHDA and CDR2 as SQIVND (reference sequence). Trimming at V came to 0 bases and at J to 5 bases, leaving 1 base not matched to a gene. CDR3 DNA sequence: TGTGCCAGTAGTATAGATCTAGCGGGAGACGAGCAGTACTTC. Encoded protein: CASSIDLAGDEQYF.

This clone was counted a few times. The rearrangement links TRBV7-9 to TRBJ1-4; no definite D call. The V and J ends lost 5 bases and 0 bases respectively, with 10 bases between them. Germline assignment: CDR1 SEHNR and CDR2 FQNEAQ (reference sequence). The length of the CDR3 is 15 residues. CDR3 region: CASSPRGATNEKLFF. The CDR3 coding sequence is TGTGCCAGCAGCCCTCGCGGTGCAACTAATGAAAAACTGTTTTTT.

CDR3 coding DNA: TGCGCCAGCAGCTTGGAGGGGGCTGGCACTGAAGCTTTCTTT. Encoded protein: CASSLEGAGTEAFF. The rearrangement uses TRBV5-1 and TRBJ1-1; 7 nucleotides line up with TRBD1. Unmatched junction bases numbered 3, after V lost 0 bases and J lost 4 bases. Germline loops: CDR1 SGHRS, CDR2 YFSETQ. This CDR3 is built from 14 residues.

The chain links TRBV2 to TRBJ2-7; TRBD1 agrees at 9 bases. The CDR3 sequence is 15 residues long. V was pared by 3 bases and J by 4 bases, with 7 bases of the junction left unmatched. Germline CDR1 reads SNHLY; CDR2 reads FYNNEI. The CDR3: CASSDPYGQGYEQYF. The CDR3 DNA reads as TGTGCCAGCAGTGACCCCTACGGACAGGGGTACGAGCAGTACTTC. Drawing the rest from reference TRBV2 and TRBJ2-7, the complete variable domain is EPEVTQTPSHQVTQMGQEVILRCVPISNHLYFYWYRQILGQKVEFLVSFYNNEISEKSEIFDDQFSVERPDGSNFTLKIRSTKLEDSAMYFCASSDPYGQGYEQYFGPGTRLTVT.

The rearrangement joins TRBV11-2 to TRBJ1-1, with D hard to call. V lost 5 bases to trimming and J lost 2 bases, with 18 bases between them. From germline, CDR1 is SGHAT and CDR2 FQNNGV. CDR3 size: 16 residues. CDR3 loop: CASSQRRGASNTEAFF. The CDR3, as DNA: TGTGCCAGCAGCCAGAGGCGAGGAGCTTCTAACACTGAAGCTTTCTTT.